Here is one T cell receptor beta chain with its context. Only a few counts were recorded for this clonotype. The antigen this receptor binds is unknown. The record has no base qualities; no much larger clone is one base away. The library was prepared using PCR. At the Johns Hopkins FTIC core, DNA from the cultured CD4+ T cells underwent TCR sequencing with the Oncomine TCR Beta short-read assay. The QIAamp micro DNA kit was used to extract genomic DNA from the cultured CD4+ T cells. Oncomine TCR Beta libraries made from cultured CD4+ T cells were pooled using unique dual indexes and sequenced on an Illumina iSeq 100. In the authors' own workflow: Non-productive sequences were removed, and CDR3s not starting with C, not ending with F or W, or shorter than 7 amino acids were discarded. Antigen-specific clonotypes were identified with the MANAFEST web application by comparing peptide-stimulated wells with reference and other culture wells. To be called positive, a clone needed an FDR below 0.05, an odds ratio above 5, and a productive frequency above 0.1% in at least two of three replicate wells. Clonotypes that were significantly expanded in both SARS-CoV-2 spike wells and at least one common cold coronavirus spike condition were defined as cross-reactive. CDR3 homology was assessed with Levenshtein distances (stringdist) and unrooted phylogenetic trees (ape) in R version 3.6.1. The public reads were reanalyzed by TCRdb: fastp trimming at Q25, MiXCR alignment, in-frame beta chains only. When rows share a CDR3 protein, they turn into one entry using the most common DNA and genes. These V and J calls originate from TCRdb's pipeline instead of the authors' own analysis. The sample records approximately 20,000 distinct CDR3 sequences, 70% of which are singletons. The ten largest clones add up to around 8.1% of the sample.

What this sample's treatment or condition label stands for: approximately nine-day PBMC culture with coronavirus spike peptide pools or control peptides (ViraFEST assay). To expand antigen-specific T cells with peptide pools and then pick out the expanded clonotypes through TCR sequencing, the study relied on the ViraFEST assay. The convalescent patients' positive SARS-CoV-2 PCR tests fell between March and December 2020, which was before the Alpha, Beta and Delta variants emerged in the United States. Each well held 2 million to 2.5 million PBMCs cultured with 9 to 10 ug/ml peptide pools in IMDM containing around 5% human AB serum and roughly 10 IU/ml IL-2. On days 3 and 7, half of the culture medium was replaced with fresh IL-2-containing medium. CD4+ T cells were isolated after about nine days of culture through negative selection using the EasySep CD4+ T cell isolation kit. Ficoll-Paque Plus gradient centrifugation was used to isolate PBMCs from whole blood, and the isolated PBMCs were then either used fresh or cryopreserved at -140C. Culture conditions were generally each tested in triplicate wells.

This sample is part of a study of vaccination and CD4 T cells after COVID-19 (dated by TCRdb to between 2021 and 2024). Background for the entire study: SARS-CoV-2 positivity had been established in the convalescent patients by nasal swab PCR, and mild disease was recorded in several of these patients and severe disease in one. In over 8 COVID-19 convalescent patients and a few infection-naive healthy vaccine recipients, researchers compared the spike-specific CD4+ TCR repertoire from before mRNA vaccination with the repertoire from after. Culture stimuli were overlapping spike peptide pools from SARS-CoV-2 and from the common cold coronaviruses HCoV-NL63, HCoV-OC43 and HCoV-229E. Post-vaccine blood samples were taken a median of roughly 75 days after the second vaccine dose, with a range of about 13 to 250 days. Six males and four females were included in the convalescent cohort, with two Hispanic individuals, seven Caucasians, two Asians and one multiracial person represented. Post-COVID blood samples from convalescent patients were collected a median of around 100 days after diagnosis, with a range of roughly 30 to 170 days. Control cultures received a CEFX viral epitope pool as the positive control, an HIV-1 Nef peptide pool as the negative control, or no peptide. Participants got two doses of the Pfizer-BioNTech BNT162b2 vaccine (n=8) or two doses of the Moderna mRNA-1273 vaccine (n=2). Broader findings and caveats from the paper: In convalescent patients, a median about 86% of post-vaccine SARS-CoV-2-reactive clones were detected only after vaccination, suggesting vaccine-specific priming. The number of convalescent patients in the study was relatively small, and the study did not examine early timepoints following natural infection. The median count of SARS-CoV-2-reactive clonotypes went up from roughly 21 after infection to about 41 after vaccination, although the change was not significant. Of the vaccine-specific clones found in convalescent patients, nearly all (304 of 307) were mono-reactive for SARS-CoV-2 spike instead of being cross-reactive with common cold coronaviruses.

The CDR3 has 14 amino acids, counting the end cysteine and phenylalanine. CDR3 DNA only is kept here, 42 bases in frame from base 1. V is reduced by 7 bases and J by 4 bases, leaving a spacing of 13 bases between them. For CDR1 and CDR2, the germline V gene lists MNHEY and SVGEGT. The source material was CD4+ T cells from blood, cultured in vitro. The chain is encoded by TRBV6-2 or TRBV6-3 joined to TRBJ2-2; TRBD1 could be the D gene, as 7 bases match. The receptor was derived from a human donor who had recovered from COVID-19. The DNA is as follows: TGTGCCAGCAAAAGCCAGGGGGGCACCGGGGAGCTGTTTTTT. Translation gives CASKSQGGTGELFF.